A selection of T cell receptor beta chains follows, all from one sample in a study of regulatory T cells in long-lasting Graves disease. TCRdb passed the multiplex PCR reads through MiXCR, listing each CDR3 protein once. The table lists around 400,000 distinct CDR3 sequences, roughly 23% of them singletons. The sequencing used peripheral blood mononuclear cells (PBMCs), collected when the disease was refractory, from a patient treated with antithyroid drugs. The receptors come from a woman aged 40 to 50 with Graves disease. The CDR3 runs from the conserved cysteine through the conserved F or W. The D gene is left open where the match is weak. Clone size is shown for a subset of rows, as once, few, many or a class of expanded clone.

clone_size	v_call	j_call	d_call	cdr3_aa	cdr3_nt
.	TRBV6-2/TRBV6-3	TRBJ2-2	.	CASGPGVVAGELFF	TGTGCCAGCGGACCGGGAGTTGTTGCCGGGGAGCTGTTTTTT
few	TRBV15	TRBJ2-1	.	CATSRDGVGSYNEQFF	TGTGCCACCAGCAGAGATGGGGTAGGGTCCTACAATGAGCAGTTCTTC
.	TRBV7-8	TRBJ2-7	.	CASSLAGQGLNEQYF	TGTGCCAGCAGCTTAGCGGGGCAGGGGCTCAACGAGCAGTACTTC
.	TRBV7-2	TRBJ2-6	TRBD1	CASRQGTGANVLTF	TGTGCCAGCAGACAGGGGACTGGGGCCAACGTCCTGACTTTC
few	TRBV19	TRBJ2-5	.	CASSPARDAGETQYF	TGTGCCAGTAGCCCCGCCCGGGACGCGGGAGAGACCCAGTACTTC
.	TRBV19	TRBJ1-2	.	CASNLGRARNGYTF	TGTGCCAGTAACCTCGGGAGGGCGCGCAATGGCTACACCTTC
few	TRBV10-1	TRBJ2-2	TRBD2	CASSESGRGNTGELFF	TGCGCCAGCAGTGAGAGCGGGAGAGGGAACACCGGGGAGCTGTTTTTT
.	TRBV6-1	TRBJ1-1	TRBD1	CASSLDRGALDTEAFF	TGTGCCAGCAGTCTCGACAGGGGAGCTCTCGACACTGAAGCTTTCTTT
many	TRBV10-1	TRBJ2-7	TRBD2	CASTRTSGSYSVCEQYF	TGCGCCAGCACCCGGACTAGCGGGAGTTATTCCGTGTGCGAGCAGTACTTC
once	TRBV28	TRBJ2-1	TRBD2	CASSRTSGFRYNEQFF	TGTGCCAGCAGCCGGACTAGCGGGTTCCGGTACAATGAGCAGTTCTTC
.	TRBV20-1	TRBJ1-4	.	CSARDRAGANEKLFF	TGCAGTGCTAGAGATCGGGCAGGAGCTAATGAAAAACTGTTTTTT
.	TRBV3-1	TRBJ2-1	.	CASSQDYEQFF	TGTGCCAGCAGCCAAGACTATGAGCAGTTCTTC
few	TRBV13	TRBJ1-6	.	CASSQSGGINSPLHF	TGTGCCAGCAGCCAATCGGGAGGGATTAATTCACCCCTCCACTTT
few	TRBV5-1	TRBJ2-7	.	CASSFGDNSYEQYF	TGCGCCAGCAGCTTTGGTGACAACTCCTACGAGCAGTACTTC
few	TRBV5-1	TRBJ1-1	TRBD1	CASSQPLIGQGDTEAFF	TGCGCCAGCAGTCAACCCCTAATAGGACAGGGAGACACTGAAGCTTTCTTT
many	TRBV11-2	TRBJ2-7	.	CASSYGGTYEQYF	TGTGCCAGCAGCTACGGGGGAACCTACGAGCAGTACTTC
.	TRBV19	TRBJ1-2	.	CASTRLKGEANYGYTF	TGTGCCAGTACCCGTCTGAAAGGGGAGGCTAACTATGGCTACACCTTC
.	TRBV7-6	TRBJ2-1	TRBD2	CASSLASGTYNEQFF	TGTGCCAGCAGCTTGGCTAGCGGGACCTACAATGAGCAGTTCTTC
many	TRBV6-1	TRBJ2-7	TRBD2	CATSNRRGERYEQYF	TGTGCCACCTCTAATAGACGGGGGGAAAGGTACGAGCAGTACTTC
many	TRBV11-2	TRBJ2-7	TRBD1	CASSFIAGGFIDEQYF	TGTGCCAGCAGCTTTATTGCAGGGGGCTTTATCGACGAGCAGTACTTC
.	TRBV24-1	TRBJ2-1	TRBD2	CATSDAGTSVYNEQFF	TGTGCCACCAGTGATGCCGGGACTAGCGTCTACAATGAGCAGTTCTTC
few	TRBV29-1	TRBJ1-1	.	CSVLGQNTEAFF	TGCAGCGTTCTGGGACAGAACACTGAAGCTTTCTTT
many	TRBV5-1	TRBJ2-7	TRBD2	CASSPMLAGGSNEQYF	TGCGCCAGCAGTCCGATGCTAGCGGGAGGTTCGAACGAGCAGTACTTC
few	TRBV6-1	TRBJ1-5	.	CASKRTPAFNQPQHF	TGTGCCAGCAAAAGGACCCCGGCCTTTAATCAGCCCCAGCATTTT
many	TRBV29-1	TRBJ2-7	.	CSVDMTGGGFYEQYF	TGCAGCGTTGATATGACGGGAGGGGGCTTCTACGAGCAGTACTTC
.	TRBV28	TRBJ2-5	.	CASSPVGSGTKETQYF	TGTGCCAGCTCACCCGTGGGGAGCGGTACGAAAGAGACCCAGTACTTC
.	TRBV2	TRBJ1-6	.	CASIDAGAIYNSPLHF	TGTGCCAGCATTGACGCAGGGGCCATCTATAATTCACCCCTCCACTTT
few	TRBV7-2	TRBJ2-5	TRBD2	CASSPHSGGETQYF	TGTGCCAGCAGCCCCCATTCGGGGGGGGAGACCCAGTACTTC
once	TRBV7-9	TRBJ2-5	.	CASSLPFVAGETQYF	TGTGCCAGCAGCTTACCCTTTGTGGCGGGAGAGACCCAGTACTTC
.	TRBV28	TRBJ1-5	.	CASSPLGIVNQPQHF	TGTGCCAGCAGCCCATTAGGCATCGTCAATCAGCCCCAGCATTTT
few	TRBV27	TRBJ2-7	.	CASSLSGGSSYEQYF	TGTGCCAGCAGCTTATCTGGGGGGAGCTCCTACGAGCAGTACTTC
.	TRBV6-1	TRBJ2-3	TRBD2	CASRRLAGASDTQYF	TGTGCCAGCCGCCGACTAGCGGGAGCCTCAGATACGCAGTATTTT
.	TRBV6-2/TRBV6-3	TRBJ2-7	TRBD2	CASSYSQTSGIPYEQYF	TGTGCCAGCAGTTACTCACAGACTAGCGGTATTCCCTACGAGCAGTACTTC
many	TRBV6-1	TRBJ2-5	.	CASAPGSGHNLQETQYF	TGTGCCAGCGCCCCAGGGAGCGGGCACAACCTCCAAGAGACCCAGTACTTC
many	TRBV15	TRBJ2-5	TRBD2	CATSGYRGLAQETQYF	TGTGCCACCAGCGGTTACCGGGGACTAGCCCAAGAGACCCAGTACTTC
.	TRBV9	TRBJ2-5	.	CASSVRGLGEETQYF	TGTGCCAGCAGCGTGAGGGGTCTGGGGGAAGAGACCCAGTACTTC
.	TRBV28	TRBJ2-1	.	CASSLGWERAGSVSSYNEQFF	TGTGCCAGCAGTTTAGGGTGGGAGCGGGCCGGATCGGTTAGCTCCTACAATGAGCAGTTCTTC
.	TRBV2	TRBJ1-2	.	CARLGRGKDYGYTF	TGTGCCAGGCTAGGCAGGGGAAAGGACTATGGCTACACCTTC
.	TRBV10-1	TRBJ2-3	.	CASSGTSGADTQYF	TGCGCCAGCAGCGGGACCTCGGGAGCAGATACGCAGTATTTT
many	TRBV20-1	TRBJ1-2	.	CSARGVGGGIFYGYTF	TGCAGTGCTAGAGGCGTGGGTGGGGGGATTTTCTATGGCTACACCTTC
.	TRBV5-1	TRBJ2-7	TRBD2	CASSFHSGKSYEQYF	TGCGCCAGCAGCTTCCATAGCGGGAAATCCTACGAGCAGTACTTC
many	TRBV27	TRBJ2-5	.	CASSLRGRETAQYF	TGTGCCAGCAGTTTAAGGGGCAGGGAGACGGCCCAGTACTTC
.	TRBV3-1	TRBJ2-5	.	CASSQDRGVLRQETQYF	TGTGCCAGCAGCCAAGATAGAGGGGTCTTACGGCAAGAGACCCAGTACTTC
few	TRBV29-1	TRBJ2-1	TRBD2	CSVDELAGAYNEQFF	TGCAGCGTTGATGAACTAGCGGGGGCATACAATGAGCAGTTCTTC
once	TRBV20-1	TRBJ2-5	.	CSARIAFQETQYF	TGCAGTGCTAGAATTGCATTTCAAGAGACCCAGTACTTC
many	TRBV28	TRBJ2-7	.	CASSTGDHLGQYF	TGTGCCAGCAGCACCGGGGATCACTTGGGGCAGTACTTC
many	TRBV12-3/TRBV12-4	TRBJ2-7	TRBD2	CASSLRTSRQYF	TGTGCCAGCAGTCTCAGGACTAGTCGGCAGTACTTC
.	TRBV10-1	TRBJ2-7	TRBD2	CASSGSSGSAYEQYF	TGCGCCAGCAGTGGGTCTAGCGGGAGTGCTTACGAGCAGTACTTC
few	TRBV6-1	TRBJ1-1	.	CASIQVVPPEAFF	TGTGCCAGCATCCAAGTTGTGCCGCCTGAAGCTTTCTTT
.	TRBV20-1	TRBJ2-2	TRBD2	CSARVRASGNTGELFF	TGCAGTGCTAGAGTGAGGGCTAGCGGTAACACCGGGGAGCTGTTTTTT
many	TRBV29-1	TRBJ1-5	.	CSVDAGSSQHF	TGCAGCGTTGACGCAGGGAGTTCCCAGCATTTT
.	TRBV3-1	TRBJ2-1	.	CASSQERVSYNEQFF	TGTGCCAGCAGCCAAGAACGGGTCTCCTACAATGAGCAGTTCTTC
.	TRBV5-1	TRBJ2-7	.	CASSLEGPLSVEQYF	TGCGCCAGCAGCTTGGAGGGACCCTTATCAGTGGAGCAGTACTTC
few	TRBV7-2	TRBJ2-2	.	CASSLVPTNTGELFF	TGTGCCAGCAGCTTAGTGCCCACGAACACCGGGGAGCTGTTTTTT
many	TRBV19	TRBJ1-1	.	CASSTTSRSEAFF	TGTGCCAGTAGTACGACAAGTCGGAGTGAAGCTTTCTTT
.	TRBV29-1	TRBJ2-2	.	CSVEFSPGELFF	TGCAGCGTTGAATTTAGTCCCGGGGAGCTGTTTTTT
.	TRBV6-2/TRBV6-3	TRBJ2-1	.	CASSRLIQGNEQFF	TGTGCCAGCAGTAGACTAATACAGGGAAATGAGCAGTTCTTC
.	TRBV19	TRBJ2-7	TRBD2	CASSILLAGNRGHEQYF	TGTGCCAGTAGTATCCTCCTAGCGGGTAACAGAGGACACGAGCAGTACTTC
many	TRBV12-3/TRBV12-4	TRBJ2-2	.	CASTLSNTGELFF	TGTGCCAGCACTCTCTCGAACACCGGGGAGCTGTTTTTT
.	TRBV9	TRBJ2-5	TRBD2	CASSGSGNQETQYF	TGTGCCAGCAGCGGTAGCGGGAACCAAGAGACCCAGTACTTC